The TCR beta chain under discussion was sequenced for a study of blood T cells in healthy people across ages. Study observations and caveats: CMV infection status of these donors was not known.

Together with a sample-barcoded 5' primer, a J-beta primer mix was included in a second PCR lasting roughly 6 to 12 cycles. TCRdb itself ran the 5' RACE reads through MiXCR, one entry per CDR3 protein. The top ten hold over 3.5% of the sample, which has around 520,000 distinct CDR3 sequences, roughly a quarter seen once. This clonotype was observed a few times. As yet, its antigen is unknown. Germline CDR1 is SGHTA and CDR2 is FQGNSA. V dropped 4 bases and J dropped 5; count of bases not matched to a gene: 8. The CDR3 length is 16 residues. The same specimen was also included in a second study, on T cells of mothers and their children. As that report states: For unrelated pairs as for related ones, thymic selection shapes TCR recombination output similarly. Biologically related mothers and children overlapped slightly more than unrelated pairs, a non-significant difference.

The sequence derives from a boy aged 2 to 9 in good health. The rearrangement joins TRBV7-2 to TRBJ2-2, with 9 nucleotides matching TRBD2. Specimen: blood. CDR3: CASSWGVAGVTGELFF. The CDR3 DNA reads TGTGCCAGCAGCTGGGGGGTAGCGGGAGTAACCGGGGAGCTGTTTTTT.